These 5 T cell receptor beta chains were all obtained from the same sample, sequenced in a study of a mutant IDH1 vaccine in newly diagnosed glioma. Repertoires were generated with immunoSEQ multiplex PCR, while TCRdb's copy carries only in-frame clones and drops some. Of tens of thousands of clones listed, around 79% are singletons. Time point of the sample: baseline, week 1 (first vaccination visit). Treatment specified: pre-vaccination baseline after standard-of-care therapy. The sequencing used PBMCs, collected from a glioma patient treated with radiotherapy, temozolomide or both. The receptors here all came from a man under 40 with glioma.

This rearrangement joins TRBV9 to TRBJ1-3; TRBD1 agrees at 8 bases. V dropped 0 bases and J dropped 5; count of bases not matched to a gene: 1. CDR1 and CDR2 from the germline V gene are SGDLS and YYNGEE. This CDR3 region has 14 residues. This CDR3 is CASSVDRGRNTIYF. The CDR3 nucleotides read TGTGCCAGCAGCGTAGACAGGGGGAGAAACACCATATATTTT.

The chain uses TRBV6-1 and TRBJ1-1, with 7 bases lining up with TRBD1. The CDR3 runs to 15 residues. J lost 5 bases, V lost 6 bases, and 12 bases had no gene match. CDR1 is MNHNS and CDR2 is SASEGT in the germline V gene. The CDR3 DNA is TGTGCCAGCAGCCCACTTAGGACAGGAGAAACTGAAGCTTTCTTT. This gives the protein CASSPLRTGETEAFF.

This sequence joins TRBV28 and TRBJ1-4; 8 bases match TRBD1. V trimming: 5 bases; J trimming: 4 bases; junction bases outside the gene matches: 6. Germline assignment: CDR1 MDHEN and CDR2 SYDVKM. The CDR3 is 15 amino acids. In nucleotides, the CDR3 is TGTGCCAGCAGTATCGCGACAGGGGATAATGAAAAACTGTTTTTT. This gives the protein CASSIATGDNEKLFF. The full variable domain, with the rest looked up from reference TRBV28 and TRBJ1-4, is DVKVTQSSRYLVKRTGEKVFLECVQDMDHENMFWYRQDPGLGLRLIYFSYDVKMKEKGDIPEGYSVSREKKERFSLILESASTNQTSMYLCASSIATGDNEKLFFGSGTQLSVL.

Only one count was recorded for this clone. The chain carries TRBV7-6 and TRBJ1-2; the D is unclear. This CDR3 region has 14 residues. V was shortened by 5 bases and J by 2 bases, with 12 bases between the two germline ends. CDR1 and CDR2 (germline): SGHVS, FNYEAQ. CDR3 amino acids: CASSPTSNNYGYTF. The CDR3 coding sequence is TGTGCCAGCAGCCCTACGTCGAACAACTATGGCTACACCTTC.

The rearrangement uses TRBV27 and TRBJ2-1, with 12 bases matching TRBD2. Germline V gene sequence: CDR1 MNHEY, CDR2 SMNVEV (reference sequence). The CDR3 loop spans 16 amino acids. The V segment lost 5 bases and the J segment 4 bases; nucleotides outside the gene matches: 6. The CDR3 here is CASSRLAGVGYNEQFF. DNA of the CDR3: TGTGCCAGCAGTCGACTAGCGGGAGTAGGGTACAATGAGCAGTTCTTC.